This T cell receptor beta chain was profiled in a study of T-cell memory formation after mild COVID-19. The trim removed 5 bases at V and 3 bases at J, leaving 5 bases unmatched. The CDR3 spans 15 residues. Germline assignment: CDR1 MNHEY and CDR2 SVGAGI. Study findings and constraints: Detection of some responders pre-infection suggested pre-existing cross-reactive memory T cells participated.

A 5'RACE reaction primed in the constant segment made cDNA libraries of TCR alpha and TCR beta, and these carried sample barcodes and UMIs. One entry per CDR3 protein results from TCRdb running MiXCR on the 5' RACE reads. The sample has some 150,000 distinct CDR3 sequences, roughly 6.2% seen once. Details on this clonotype: Its specificity is not known.

What was sequenced was PBMCs or a T cell subset sorted from them (not recorded which). This receptor was obtained from an adult woman who had mild COVID-19 (a few samples of this study predate the infection). Cell type and time point are not known. V is TRBV6-5 and J is TRBJ2-2; 8 bases are shared with TRBD1. The CDR3, as DNA: TGTGCCAGCAGTAAGGACAGGGCCCACACCGGGGAGCTGTTTTTT. This codes for CASSKDRAHTGELFF.